This is a list of T cell receptor beta chains from one sample in a study of CD8+ T cells in alopecia areata. Profiled with immunoSEQ multiplex PCR; TCRdb holds only in-frame clones, not every one. The profile shows approximately 100,000 clones, 50% to 60% of them singletons. Here the sequenced sample was CD8+ T cells sorted from blood, taken around week 55, from a patient treated with tofacitinib. These receptors all come from a human donor with alopecia areata. Each CDR3 is given with its conserved first and last residue. D genes are given only for firm matches. Only some rows state a clone size, as once, few, many or a class for expanded clones.

clone size,D gene,J gene,V gene,CDR3 DNA,CDR3 protein
-,-,TRBJ2-7,TRBV30,TGTGCCTGGAGTATTACTTACGAGCAGTACTTC,CAWSITYEQYF
-,-,TRBJ1-5,TRBV27,TGTGCCAGCAGTTTATCTGGTGTTGATCAGCCCCAGCATTTT,CASSLSGVDQPQHF
few,-,TRBJ2-1,TRBV7-9,TGTGCCAGCAGCCATAGGACAGGCCATAGGGGGGACAATGAGCAGTTCTTC,CASSHRTGHRGDNEQFF
few,-,TRBJ2-7,TRBV29-1,TGCAGCGTTGCGCACAGCACCTACGAGCAGTACTTC,CSVAHSTYEQYF
-,-,TRBJ1-2,TRBV29-1,TGCAGCGTTGATCATGAGGTTCTTCAGAGGGGCTACACCTTC,CSVDHEVLQRGYTF
few,-,TRBJ2-7,TRBV6-1,TGTGCCAGCAGTGACATGGGTTGGGAGCAGTACTTC,CASSDMGWEQYF
few,-,TRBJ2-7,TRBV7-2,TGTGCCAGCAGCTCCCCCGGGAGAACCTACGAGCAGTACTTC,CASSSPGRTYEQYF
-,-,TRBJ2-7,TRBV5-1,TGCGCCAGCGCCGGGGGCGCCTACGAGCAGTACTTC,CASAGGAYEQYF
once,TRBD2,TRBJ2-2,TRBV7-2,TGTGCCAGCAGCTCCCGAGGGACTAGCGGGGGGAGGACCGGGGAGCTGTTTTTT,CASSSRGTSGGRTGELFF
-,TRBD2,TRBJ2-1,TRBV5-1,TGCGCCAGCAGCTTGGACGTTAGACTAGCGGCTTACAATGAGCAGTTCTTC,CASSLDVRLAAYNEQFF
-,-,TRBJ1-1,TRBV4-1,TGCGCCAGCAGCCAGGGCTTGACTGAAGCTTTCTTT,CASSQGLTEAFF
-,TRBD2,TRBJ2-5,TRBV7-2,TGTGCCAGCAGCCCGTGGACTAGCGGGGGGGCCTCGGATAGAGAGACCCAGTACTTC,CASSPWTSGGASDRETQYF
-,-,TRBJ1-1,TRBV5-6,TGTGCCAGCATCCCTGCGCACGGACTCACTGAAGCTTTCTTT,CASIPAHGLTEAFF
-,TRBD2,TRBJ2-5,TRBV5-1,TGCGCCAGCAGCTTTAGCGGGGAGGAGACCCAGTACTTC,CASSFSGEETQYF
-,TRBD2,TRBJ2-3,TRBV11-3,TGTGCCAGCAGCTTTACTAGCGGGGGTCCAGATACGCAGTATTTT,CASSFTSGGPDTQYF
-,-,TRBJ2-7,TRBV30,TGTGCCTGGAGTGTAGGGCATGGCGACGAGCAGTACTTC,CAWSVGHGDEQYF
-,-,TRBJ2-1,TRBV7-9,TGTGCCAACCAGCTTACCAATGAGCAGTTCTTC,CANQLTNEQFF
-,-,TRBJ2-7,TRBV4-1,TGCGCCAGCAGCCAAGATCGCGACGAGCAGTACTTC,CASSQDRDEQYF
-,TRBD1,TRBJ1-4,TRBV5-6,TGTGCCAGCAGCGGACCGACAGGGGCTCTGGAAAAACTGTTTTTT,CASSGPTGALEKLFF
-,-,TRBJ2-1,TRBV20-1,TGCAGTGCCAATCACCACAATGAGCAGTTCTTC,CSANHHNEQFF
-,-,TRBJ2-7,TRBV20-1,TGCAGTGTGCCCGTTTCCTACGAGCAGTACTTC,CSVPVSYEQYF
-,TRBD1,TRBJ1-1,TRBV29-1,TGCAGCGTTGACGGACAGGGAGTCCCTGAAGCTTTCTTT,CSVDGQGVPEAFF
-,TRBD1,TRBJ2-5,TRBV5-1,TGCGCCAGCAGAGAAGACCAGGGGGTTTCTCAGACCCAGTACTTC,CASREDQGVSQTQYF
-,-,TRBJ2-7,TRBV27,TGTGCCAGTTATGGACAATCCGAGCAGTACTTC,CASYGQSEQYF
few,-,TRBJ2-3,TRBV13,TGTGCCAGCAGCTTACGGACAGCCGGGGATACGCAGTATTTT,CASSLRTAGDTQYF
-,-,TRBJ2-7,TRBV6-5,TGTGCCAGCAGTCCCGGACTGCGTCGCGAGCAGTACTTC,CASSPGLRREQYF
-,-,TRBJ2-7,TRBV28,TGTGCCAGCTCACCTTTTGAGGGCCACTACGAGCAGTACTTC,CASSPFEGHYEQYF
few,-,TRBJ2-7,TRBV6-6,TGTGCCAGCAGTTACGCCTTCCAGGGGCCAATGCACGAGCAGTACTTC,CASSYAFQGPMHEQYF
-,TRBD1,TRBJ2-1,TRBV4-1,TGCGCCAGCAGCCAGACAACAGGGGGGAGCGATGAGCAGTTCTTC,CASSQTTGGSDEQFF
few,-,TRBJ1-1,TRBV29-1,TGCAGCGTTGAACCCGAAAACACTGAAGCTTTCTTT,CSVEPENTEAFF
-,-,TRBJ1-2,TRBV5-1,TGCGCCAGCAGCTTCACAATTTCCGGCCAGGGAAGTTCCTATGGCTACACCTTC,CASSFTISGQGSSYGYTF
once,-,TRBJ1-2,TRBV14,TGTGCCAGCAGCCCCATCACAAGTTCCCTTAACTATGGCTACACCTTC,CASSPITSSLNYGYTF